This note documents a single T cell receptor (beta chain) sequence. This entry belongs to a study of blood T cell repertoires in COVID-19. Study details: The origin of the acute and convalescent COVID-19 samples was the United States, Italy and Spain.

Source study methods: Amplification of reference gene primers provided the estimated nucleated cell counts. Assay: immunoSEQ multiplex PCR; the TCRdb copy retains only in-frame clones and omits some. That table gives V, J and clone size, and the DNA gave D and trimming. The sample records about 210,000 clones, roughly nine tenths being singletons. The V end was cut by 1 base, the J end by 0 bases, with 6 bases between. The CDR3 has 15 residues. CDR1 MNHNS and CDR2 SASEGT come from the germline V gene. The sample taken for sequencing was peripheral blood. The chain carries TRBV6-1 and TRBJ2-2; no definite D call. This receptor was obtained from a man between 70 and 80 years old with acute or convalescent COVID-19. In nucleotides, the CDR3 is TGTGCCAGCAGTGAAGGAGTAGCGAACACCGGGGAGCTGTTTTTT. This sequence encodes CASSEGVANTGELFF.